This TCR beta chain was sequenced in a study of beta chain features in type 1 diabetes. Study results and limitations: All four CD4+ subsets from Type 1 diabetes patients carried moderately but significantly shorter TCRB CDR3s. It was possible that PCR favored shorter templates, equally so in patients and controls.

Averaging approximately 110 mL, one heparinised blood draw came from each individual donor. CD4+ naive, central memory, regulatory and stem cell-like memory cells were sorted via CD45RO/CCR7/CD25/CD127/CD95/CD27. The CDR3 is 11 residues long. Trimming took 6 bases from V and 5 from J, leaving 7 bases between them. The V gene's germline CDR1 is SGHTA and CDR2 FQGNSA. In the case of this clone: Its specificity is not known. Other DNA sequences in this sample translate to the same CDR3.

All of the isolated RNA was reverse transcribed, so expressed TCRB transcripts were sequenced. Around 3.9 million reads on average were seen across naive, central memory and regulatory T cell samples. Method: immunoSEQ multiplex PCR; TCRdb's copy keeps in-frame clones and lacks some. This repertoire shows around 150,000 clones, around 63% found once; its top ten account for around 0.08%. Sequenced material: naive CD4+ T cells from blood. This sequence joins TRBV7-2 and TRBJ2-5; D is undetermined. The receptor was derived from a man in his thirties or forties with type 1 diabetes. CDR3: CASSSGETQYF. The CDR3 DNA reads TGTGCCAGCAGTTCCGGGGAGACCCAGTACTTC.